The clone carrying this T cell receptor beta chain showed up many times. Its antigen is not known. None of the patients had undergone any treatment ahead of thyroid surgery. The sample comes from a study of metastatic and nonmetastatic thyroid tumors. Study context: Comparative analysis of repertoires was undertaken across blood and tumor or nodule tissue obtained from malignant and benign thyroid patients.

Source study methods: Across clinicopathological groups, CDR3 differences served as the basis for building a distant-metastasis classifier for papillary thyroid cancer. TCRdb re-processed the PCR reads through MiXCR. TCRdb, not the original authors, processed these V and J calls. The sample contains about 93,000 clones, 7.5% to 9% of which appear only once. This CDR3 is built from 15 residues. V lost 1 base to trimming and J lost 4 bases; unmatched junction nucleotides: 6. From germline, CDR1 is LGHDT and CDR2 YNNKEL (reference sequence). Findings and limits, study-wide: Across blood and tumor, TCR beta diversity in malignant thyroid tumors was reportedly significantly higher than in benign nodules.

V is TRBV3-1 and J is TRBJ1-2; the match to TRBD1 covers 7 bases. The TCR comes from a female donor with papillary thyroid cancer or a benign thyroid nodule (not recorded which). Some clones in this sample may be carry-over from other donors' samples. Specimen: blood. The CDR3 loop reads CASSQGLTGFYGYTF. The CDR3 coding sequence is TGTGCCAGCAGCCAAGGATTGACAGGGTTCTATGGCTACACCTTC.